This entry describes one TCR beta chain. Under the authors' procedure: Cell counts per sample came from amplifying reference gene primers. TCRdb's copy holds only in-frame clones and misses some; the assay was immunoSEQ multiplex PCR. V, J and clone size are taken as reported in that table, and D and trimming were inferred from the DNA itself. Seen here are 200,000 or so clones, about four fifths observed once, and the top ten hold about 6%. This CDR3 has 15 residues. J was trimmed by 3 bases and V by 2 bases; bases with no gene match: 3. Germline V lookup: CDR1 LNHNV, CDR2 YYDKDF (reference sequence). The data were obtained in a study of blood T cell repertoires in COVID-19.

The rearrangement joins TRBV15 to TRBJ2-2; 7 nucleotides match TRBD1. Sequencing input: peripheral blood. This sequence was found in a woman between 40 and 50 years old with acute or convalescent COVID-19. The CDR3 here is CATSRRTGYTGELFF. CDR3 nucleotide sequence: TGTGCCACCAGCAGACGGACAGGTTACACCGGGGAGCTGTTTTTT. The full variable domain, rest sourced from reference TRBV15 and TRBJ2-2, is DAMVIQNPRYQVTQFGKPVTLSCSQTLNHNVMYWYQQKSSQAPKLLFHYYDKDFNNEADTPDNFQSRRPNTSFCFLDIRSPGLGDTAMYLCATSRRTGYTGELFFGEGSRLTVL.